This TCR beta chain was captured in a study of T-cell reconstitution after alpha-beta-depleted transplantation in children listed by TCRdb under 2016. For context, the study as a whole: The study quantitatively tracked T-cell immune reconstitution after TCRalphabeta/CD19-depleted allogeneic hematopoietic cell transplantation in children using TCR repertoire profiling.

The junction shows trimming of 5 bases on V and 7 bases on J, and the gene matches do not reach 14 bases of it. As encoded in the germline V gene, CDR1 is SGHTA while CDR2 is FQGNSA. From the cysteine up to the phenylalanine, the CDR3 has a length of 15 residues. Only the CDR3 region is kept as DNA, spanning 45 bases read in frame from base 1. Only a few counts were recorded for this clonotype. Its antigen is currently not known. Per-base qualities were not stored, and no clone one base away is much larger. Receptor amplification or capture employed PCR. The instrument was an Illumina HiSeq 2500. TCR libraries were prepared with molecular barcoding, using unique molecular identifiers to normalize TCRbeta repertoire quantification. TCRdb redid the processing of the public reads, applying fastp at Q25 and MiXCR, and retained in-frame beta chains. All rows with the same CDR3 protein become a single entry with the most common DNA and genes. This sample lists roughly 500,000 distinct CDR3 sequences; around a third were detected once. The ten largest make up roughly 2.5% of the sample.

The receptor was isolated from a human donor who donated a stem cell graft to a child with aplastic anemia. The chain couples TRBV7-2 to TRBJ2-7; 7 nucleotides in the junction match TRBD2. The source material was PBMCs from the stem cell graft donor, sampled from the stem cell graft. The DNA sequence is TGTGCCAGCAGCCCCCTGGCGGGAGTGTTTGGGGAGCAGTACTTC. Its coded protein is CASSPLAGVFGEQYF.